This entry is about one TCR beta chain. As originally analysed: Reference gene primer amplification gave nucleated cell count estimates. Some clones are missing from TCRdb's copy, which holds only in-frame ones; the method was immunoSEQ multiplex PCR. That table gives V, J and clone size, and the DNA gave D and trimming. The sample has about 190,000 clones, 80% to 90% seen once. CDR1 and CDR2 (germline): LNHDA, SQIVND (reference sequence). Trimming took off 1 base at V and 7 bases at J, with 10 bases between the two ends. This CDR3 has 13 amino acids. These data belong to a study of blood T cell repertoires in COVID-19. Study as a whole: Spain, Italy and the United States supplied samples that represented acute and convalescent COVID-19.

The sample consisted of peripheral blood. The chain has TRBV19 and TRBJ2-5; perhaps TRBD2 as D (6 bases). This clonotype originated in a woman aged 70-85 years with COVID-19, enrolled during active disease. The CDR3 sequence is CASSIGLVMTQYF. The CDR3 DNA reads TGTGCCAGTAGTATAGGACTAGTAATGACCCAGTACTTC.